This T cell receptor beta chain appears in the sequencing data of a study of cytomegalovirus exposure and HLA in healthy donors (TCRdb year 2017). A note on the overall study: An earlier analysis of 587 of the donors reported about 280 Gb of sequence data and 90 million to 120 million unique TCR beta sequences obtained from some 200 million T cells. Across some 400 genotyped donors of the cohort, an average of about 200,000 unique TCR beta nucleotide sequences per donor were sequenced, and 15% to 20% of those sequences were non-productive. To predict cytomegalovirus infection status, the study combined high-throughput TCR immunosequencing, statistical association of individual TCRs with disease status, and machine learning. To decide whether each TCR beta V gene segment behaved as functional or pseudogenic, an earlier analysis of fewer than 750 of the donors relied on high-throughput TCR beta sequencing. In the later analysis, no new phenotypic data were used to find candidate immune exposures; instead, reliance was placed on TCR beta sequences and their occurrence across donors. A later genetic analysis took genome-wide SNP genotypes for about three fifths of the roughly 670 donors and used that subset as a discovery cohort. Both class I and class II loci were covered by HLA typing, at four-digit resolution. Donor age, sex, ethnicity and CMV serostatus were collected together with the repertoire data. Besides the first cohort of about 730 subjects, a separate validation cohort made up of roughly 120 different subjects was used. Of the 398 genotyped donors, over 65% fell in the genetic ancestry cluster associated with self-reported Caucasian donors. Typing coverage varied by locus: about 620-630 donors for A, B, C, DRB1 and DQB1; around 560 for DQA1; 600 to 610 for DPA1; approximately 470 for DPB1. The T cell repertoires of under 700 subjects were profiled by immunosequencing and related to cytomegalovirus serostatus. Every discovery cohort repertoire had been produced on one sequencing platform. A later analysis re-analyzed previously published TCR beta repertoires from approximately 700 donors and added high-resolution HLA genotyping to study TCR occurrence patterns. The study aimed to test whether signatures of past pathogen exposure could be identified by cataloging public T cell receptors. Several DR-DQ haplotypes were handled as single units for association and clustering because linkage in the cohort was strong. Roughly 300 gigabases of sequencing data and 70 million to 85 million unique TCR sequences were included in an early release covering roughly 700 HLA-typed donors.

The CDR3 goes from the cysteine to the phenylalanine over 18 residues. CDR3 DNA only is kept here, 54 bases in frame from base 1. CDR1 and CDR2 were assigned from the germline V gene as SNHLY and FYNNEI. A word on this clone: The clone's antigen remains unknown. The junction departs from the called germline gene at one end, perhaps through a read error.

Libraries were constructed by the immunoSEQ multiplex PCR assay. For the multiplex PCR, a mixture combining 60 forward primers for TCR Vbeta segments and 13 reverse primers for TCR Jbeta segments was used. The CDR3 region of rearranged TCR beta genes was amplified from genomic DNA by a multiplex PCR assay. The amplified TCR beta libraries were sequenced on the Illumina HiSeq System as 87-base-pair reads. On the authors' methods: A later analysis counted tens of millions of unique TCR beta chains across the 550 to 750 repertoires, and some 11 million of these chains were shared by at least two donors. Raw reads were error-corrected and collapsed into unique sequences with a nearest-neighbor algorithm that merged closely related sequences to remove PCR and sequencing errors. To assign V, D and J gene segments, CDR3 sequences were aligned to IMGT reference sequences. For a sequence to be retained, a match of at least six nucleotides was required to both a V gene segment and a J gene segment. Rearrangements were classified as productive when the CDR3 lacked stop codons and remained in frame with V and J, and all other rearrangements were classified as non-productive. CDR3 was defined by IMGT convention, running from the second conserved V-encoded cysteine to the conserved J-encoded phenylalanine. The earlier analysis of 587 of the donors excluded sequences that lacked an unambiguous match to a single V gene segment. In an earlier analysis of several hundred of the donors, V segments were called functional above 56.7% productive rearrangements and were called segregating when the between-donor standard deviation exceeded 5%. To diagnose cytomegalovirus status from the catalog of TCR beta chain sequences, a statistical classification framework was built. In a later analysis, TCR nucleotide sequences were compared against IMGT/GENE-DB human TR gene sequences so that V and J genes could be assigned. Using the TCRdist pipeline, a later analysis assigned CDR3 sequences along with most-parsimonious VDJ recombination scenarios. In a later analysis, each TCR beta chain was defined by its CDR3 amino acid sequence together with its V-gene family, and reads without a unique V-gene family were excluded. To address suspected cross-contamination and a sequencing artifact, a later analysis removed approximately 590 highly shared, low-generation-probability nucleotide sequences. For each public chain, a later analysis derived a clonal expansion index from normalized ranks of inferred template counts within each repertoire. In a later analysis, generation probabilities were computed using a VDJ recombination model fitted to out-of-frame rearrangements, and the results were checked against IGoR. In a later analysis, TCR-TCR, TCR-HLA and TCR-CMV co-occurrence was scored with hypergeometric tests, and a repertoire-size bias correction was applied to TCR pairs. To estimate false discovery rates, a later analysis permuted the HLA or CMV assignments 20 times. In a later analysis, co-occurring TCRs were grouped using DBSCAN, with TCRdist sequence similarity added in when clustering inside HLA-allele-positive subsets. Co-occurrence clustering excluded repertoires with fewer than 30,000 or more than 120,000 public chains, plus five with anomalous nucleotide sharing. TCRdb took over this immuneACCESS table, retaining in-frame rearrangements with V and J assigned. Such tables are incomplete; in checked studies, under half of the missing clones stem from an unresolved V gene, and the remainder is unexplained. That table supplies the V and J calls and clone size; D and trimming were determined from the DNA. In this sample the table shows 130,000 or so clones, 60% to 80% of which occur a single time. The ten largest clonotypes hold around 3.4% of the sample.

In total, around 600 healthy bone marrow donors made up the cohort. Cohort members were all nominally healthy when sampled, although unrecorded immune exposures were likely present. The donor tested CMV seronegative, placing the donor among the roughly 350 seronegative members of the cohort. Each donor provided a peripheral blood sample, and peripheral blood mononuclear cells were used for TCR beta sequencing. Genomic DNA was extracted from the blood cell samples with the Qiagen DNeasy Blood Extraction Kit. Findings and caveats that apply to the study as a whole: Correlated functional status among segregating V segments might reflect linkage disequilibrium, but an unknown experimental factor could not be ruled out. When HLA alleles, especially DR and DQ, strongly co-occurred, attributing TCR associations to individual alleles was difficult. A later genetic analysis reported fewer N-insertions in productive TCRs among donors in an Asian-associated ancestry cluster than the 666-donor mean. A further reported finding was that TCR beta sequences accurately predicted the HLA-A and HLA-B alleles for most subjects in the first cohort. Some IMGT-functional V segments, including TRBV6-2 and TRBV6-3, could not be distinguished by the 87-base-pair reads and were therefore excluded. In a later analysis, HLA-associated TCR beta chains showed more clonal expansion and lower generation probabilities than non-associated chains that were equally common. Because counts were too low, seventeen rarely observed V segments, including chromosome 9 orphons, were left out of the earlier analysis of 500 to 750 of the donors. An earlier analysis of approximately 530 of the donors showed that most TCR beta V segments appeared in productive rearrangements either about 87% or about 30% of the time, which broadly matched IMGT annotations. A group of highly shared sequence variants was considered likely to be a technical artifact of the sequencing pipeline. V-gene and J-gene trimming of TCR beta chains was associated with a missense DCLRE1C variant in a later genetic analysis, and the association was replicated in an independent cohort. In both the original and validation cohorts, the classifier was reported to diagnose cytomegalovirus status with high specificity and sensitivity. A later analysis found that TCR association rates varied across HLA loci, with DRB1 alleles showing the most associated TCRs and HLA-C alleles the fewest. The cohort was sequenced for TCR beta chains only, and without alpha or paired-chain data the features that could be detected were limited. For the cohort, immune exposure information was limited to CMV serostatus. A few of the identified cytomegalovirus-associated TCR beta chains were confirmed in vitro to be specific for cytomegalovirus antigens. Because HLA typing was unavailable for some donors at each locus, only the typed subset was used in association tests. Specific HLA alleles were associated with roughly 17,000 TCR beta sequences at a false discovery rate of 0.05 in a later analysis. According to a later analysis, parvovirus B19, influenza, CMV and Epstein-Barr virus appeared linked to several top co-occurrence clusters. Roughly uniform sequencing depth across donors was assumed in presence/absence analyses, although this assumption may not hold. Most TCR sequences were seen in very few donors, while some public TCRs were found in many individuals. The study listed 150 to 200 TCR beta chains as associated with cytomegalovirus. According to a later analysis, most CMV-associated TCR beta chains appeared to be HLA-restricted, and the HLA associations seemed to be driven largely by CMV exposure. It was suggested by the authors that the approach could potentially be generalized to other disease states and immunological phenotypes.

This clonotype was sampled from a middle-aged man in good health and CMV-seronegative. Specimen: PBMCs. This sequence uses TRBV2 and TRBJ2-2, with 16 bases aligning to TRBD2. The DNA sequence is TGTGCCAGCATTGAACCGGGACTAGCGGGGGGGCCCGGCGGGGAGCTGTTTTTT. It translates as CASIEPGLAGGPGGELFF. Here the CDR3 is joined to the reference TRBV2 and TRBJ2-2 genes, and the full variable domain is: EPEVTQTPSHQVTQMGQEVILRCVPISNHLYFYWYRQILGQKVEFLVSFYNNEISEKSEIFDDQFSVERPDGSNFTLKIRSTKLEDSAMYFCASIEPGLAGGPGGELFFGEGSRLTVL.